Reported below is one TCR beta chain. The target of this receptor is not known. Base qualities are not recorded, but no much larger clone differs from it by a single base. The data derive from a study of cytotoxic CD8 clonotypes in ibrutinib-treated CLL (dated by TCRdb to the early 2020s). About the investigation overall: The cohort was composed of under 12 relapsed/refractory and fewer than 16 treatment-naive patients; IGHV unmutated status was identified in roughly 18 patients. Partial responses were observed in about 25 patients and complete responses in 2; after a median follow-up of 68 months, remission was maintained in approximately 14 patients and progression was observed in approximately 12. The response samples were drawn at a median of roughly twelve months into treatment, with a range of about 6 to 40 months. On average, each sample had roughly 260,000 productive templates and under 95,000 productive rearrangements. Of the 90 or so participants in the trial, about two dozen had longitudinal samples available. Cryopreserved peripheral blood mononuclear cells were collected before treatment, at response, and at either disease progression or sustained remission. Patients were still on ibrutinib when every remission and progressive disease sample was collected.

Each clonotype received, on average, 10x coverage in deep resolution sequencing performed on a MiSeq, where the target depth lay between 1 in 1 million and 1 in 200,000 T cells. The immunoSEQ hsTCRB Kit was used to generate TCR beta libraries. The paper's processing steps were these. Data were analyzed with ImmunoSEQ Data Assistant and ImmunoSEQ Analyzer, with V, D and J genes assigned per IMGT definitions. Clonality, with values ranging from 0 to 1, was calculated as one minus the normalized Shannon entropy of productive rearrangement frequencies. Only overrepresented clonotypes making up at least 0.05% of the repertoire of each patient were included in the public clonotype analysis. Some twelve age-matched healthy donor repertoires from immuneACCESS were used as controls for clonality. The immuneACCESS repertoire file appears here via TCRdb, limited to in-frame rearrangements. These files lack a portion of the clones; in checked studies, under half of the deficit traces to unresolved V genes, and the cause of the others is not known. The V and J calls and the clone size are those of that table, but D and trimming were determined from the DNA. The sample table lists 100,000 to 150,000 clones, 80% to 90% of them with a count of one. Roughly 2% of the sample goes to the ten largest clones.

What the authors observed across the whole study: An increase in clonality was observed at ibrutinib response, with clonality remaining stable during sustained remission and falling back toward baseline at progression. Baseline clonality exceeded that of age-matched healthy donors and correlated strongly with circulating CD8+ T-cell counts. Sampling times were not matched between sustained-remission and progressing patients, and lymph node repertoires were not studied. Public clonotypes were rare and either shrank or stayed stable during treatment, and the rise in clonality at ibrutinib response reflected expansion of private clonotypes.

Counted from cysteine to phenylalanine, this CDR3 has 14 amino acids. Left in the record is the CDR3 DNA by itself, 42 bases read in frame from the first base. V loses 0 bases, J loses 1 base, and the germline ends lie 5 bases apart. The time point label, read with the paper, signifies: approximately 2 years on ibrutinib. Roughly 2 micrograms of genomic DNA were extracted from cryopreserved PBMCs for TCR beta library preparation. Longitudinal blood samples from CLL patients on ibrutinib monotherapy underwent high-throughput TCR beta sequencing. The patients took part in an open-label, single-center phase 2 trial of ibrutinib monotherapy.

The rearrangement joined TRBV6-7 to TRBJ2-3; the D gene assignment is ambiguous. TRBV6-7 is an ORF, and what it does is uncertain. The sequence was collected from a human donor with chronic lymphocytic leukemia. The sample consisted of PBMCs, taken after 24 months of ibrutinib treatment. The encoded CDR3 is CASSYSAGTDTQYF. The nucleotides are TGTGCCAGCAGTTACTCGGCCGGCACAGATACGCAGTATTTT.